The clone carrying this T cell receptor beta chain showed up just once. Clones were sequenced by immunoSEQ multiplex PCR, and TCRdb holds only the in-frame ones, with some missing. The sample holds roughly 180,000 clones, around 90% seen once. The data were taken from a study of blood T cell repertoires in COVID-19. The V end lost 1 base, the J end lost 0 bases, and 11 bases lay between the germline ends. There are 16 residues in the CDR3. Germline V CDR1 and CDR2: MNHEY, SMNVEV (reference sequence). Recruits, aged roughly 18 to 95 years, lived in some 25 US areas. Donors in Cohort 3 who had recovered were those with two negative PCRs, healthcare professional clearance, or resolution of their symptoms.

The clonotype comes from a woman in her twenties or thirties who had recovered from COVID-19. The chain carries TRBV27 and TRBJ2-3; a weak D match, TRBD2 (5 bases). The specimen sequenced was PBMCs or T cells enriched from blood (not recorded which). In DNA form, the CDR3 reads TGTGCCAGCAGTTTATGGAGGCTTACTAGCACAGATACGCAGTATTTT. Translation: CASSLWRLTSTDTQYF.